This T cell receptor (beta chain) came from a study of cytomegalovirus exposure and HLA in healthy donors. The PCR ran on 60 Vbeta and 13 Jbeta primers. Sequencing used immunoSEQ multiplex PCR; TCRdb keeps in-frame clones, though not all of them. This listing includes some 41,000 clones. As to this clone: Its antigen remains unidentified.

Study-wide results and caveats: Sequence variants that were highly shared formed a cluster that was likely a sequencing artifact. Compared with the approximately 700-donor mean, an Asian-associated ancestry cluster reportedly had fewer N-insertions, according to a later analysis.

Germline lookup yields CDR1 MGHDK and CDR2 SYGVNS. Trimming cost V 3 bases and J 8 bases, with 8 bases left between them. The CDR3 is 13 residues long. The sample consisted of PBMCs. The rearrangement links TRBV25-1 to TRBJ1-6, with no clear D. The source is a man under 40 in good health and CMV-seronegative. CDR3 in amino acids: CASSDNPDSPLHF. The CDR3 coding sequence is TGTGCCAGCAGTGATAATCCTGATTCACCCCTCCACTTT.